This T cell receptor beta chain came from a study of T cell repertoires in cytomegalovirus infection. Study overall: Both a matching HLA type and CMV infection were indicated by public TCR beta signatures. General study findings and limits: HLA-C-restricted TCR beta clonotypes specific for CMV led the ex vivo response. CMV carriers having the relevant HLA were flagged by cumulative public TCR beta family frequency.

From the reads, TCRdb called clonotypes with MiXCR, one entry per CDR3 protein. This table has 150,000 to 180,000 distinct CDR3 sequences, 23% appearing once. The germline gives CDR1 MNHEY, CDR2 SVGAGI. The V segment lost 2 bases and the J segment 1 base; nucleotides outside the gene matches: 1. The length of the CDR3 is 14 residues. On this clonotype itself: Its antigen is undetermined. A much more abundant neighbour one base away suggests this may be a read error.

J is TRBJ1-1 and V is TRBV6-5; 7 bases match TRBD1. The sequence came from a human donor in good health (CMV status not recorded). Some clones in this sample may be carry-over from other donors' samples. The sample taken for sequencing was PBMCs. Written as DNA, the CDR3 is TGTGCCAGCAGTTACGAGGGGGCGAACACTGAAGCTTTCTTT. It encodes CASSYEGANTEAFF.